The entry below describes one TCR beta chain. The antigen is unknown. At one end, the junction sequence differs from germline, possibly due to a read error. The CDR3 totals 13 residues. Germline CDR1 SEHNR, CDR2 FQNEAQ (reference sequence). PCR was performed using 60 Vbeta and 13 Jbeta primers. TCRdb keeps only in-frame clones here, not all; method: immunoSEQ multiplex PCR. Among some 200,000 clones listed, over 60% were seen once. The data were taken from a study of cytomegalovirus exposure and HLA in healthy donors. Points from the study as a whole: The authors later found TCR association rates varying by HLA locus, with DRB1 most and HLA-C fewest. An observed cluster of highly shared sequence variants was recorded as a likely sequencing artifact. It was assumed in the presence/absence analyses that sequencing depth was roughly uniform across donors.

The V and J genes are TRBV7-9 and TRBJ2-1; maybe TRBD1 (6 bases). The sequencing sample was made of PBMCs. This receptor was obtained from a man aged 18 to 30 in good health and CMV-seronegative. Here the CDR3 reads CSSSSHRDGKQFF. DNA for the CDR3: TGTTCCAGCAGCTCACACAGGGACGGTAAGCAGTTCTTC.